The 12 T cell receptor beta chains given below trace back to one sample, sequenced in a study of cytomegalovirus exposure and HLA in healthy donors. Assay used: immunoSEQ multiplex PCR; TCRdb lists only in-frame clones, some missing. This sample has 100,000 to 150,000 clones, with over 90% found just once. The specimen sequenced was PBMCs. These receptors all come from a woman between 18 and 30 years old in good health and CMV-seronegative.

Here the CDR3 reads CASSLHSGRPYNEQFF. DNA for the CDR3: TGTGCCAGCAGTTTACATAGCGGGAGGCCCTACAATGAGCAGTTCTTC. The rearrangement links TRBV28 to TRBJ2-1, with TRBD2 matching over 10 bases. This CDR3 has 16 residues. Germline CDR1 MDHEN, CDR2 SYDVKM. With 2 bases clipped from V and 2 bases from J, the junction kept 3 bases outside the gene matches.

The chain joins TRBV9 to TRBJ1-2; weak D call: TRBD1 (5 bases). V shed 3 bases and J shed 6 bases, with 18 bases lying between them. The CDR3 runs to 15 residues. In germline, CDR1 is SGDLS, CDR2 YYNGEE. The CDR3 loop reads CASSAVGRAADGYTF. CDR3 coding DNA: TGTGCCAGCAGCGCGGTGGGCAGGGCTGCTGATGGCTACACCTTC.

This clone was recorded only once. The chain is built from TRBV2 and TRBJ2-5, with unresolved D. V shed 6 bases and J shed 3 bases, with 5 bases lying between them. Germline CDR1 is SNHLY and CDR2 is FYNNEI. The CDR3 sequence is 11 residues long. In nucleotides, the CDR3 is TGTGCCAGCAGACAGAAAGAGACCCAGTACTTC. Translating gives CASRQKETQYF.

The chain carries TRBV7-9 and TRBJ1-5, with 7 bases matching TRBD1. CDR1 and CDR2 (germline): SEHNR, FQNEAQ (reference sequence). V lost 0 bases, J lost 4 bases, and 3 bases stayed unmatched. CDR3 length equals 15 residues. CDR3: CASSLAGTDNQPQHF. The DNA of the CDR3 is TGTGCCAGCAGCTTAGCCGGGACAGATAATCAGCCCCAGCATTTT.

The chain recombines TRBV11-2 with TRBJ2-2; D is perhaps TRBD2 (5 bases). Germline values: CDR1 SGHAT, CDR2 FQNNGV. The V gene lost 3 bases and the J gene lost 6 bases, with 8 bases spanning the gap. This CDR3 is built from 13 residues. The CDR3 reads CASSFGGSGELFF. Here the CDR3 DNA reads TGTGCCAGCAGCTTCGGAGGATCCGGGGAGCTGTTTTTT.

V is TRBV10-1 and J is TRBJ2-7; 10 nucleotides align to TRBD1. The CDR3 length is 14 residues. Trimming at V came to 5 bases and at J to 1 base, leaving 2 bases not matched to a gene. Germline CDR1 WNHNN, CDR2 SYGVQD (reference sequence). The CDR3 loop is CASSRDRGSYEQYF. In DNA, the CDR3 is TGCGCCAGCAGTCGGGACAGGGGATCCTACGAGCAGTACTTC.

The genes are TRBV5-6 and TRBJ2-1, with TRBD2 matching over 10 bases. This CDR3 has 16 residues. V dropped 6 bases and J dropped 4; count of bases not matched to a gene: 10. Looked up from germline, CDR1 is SGHDT and CDR2 is YYEEEE. The CDR3 DNA reads TGTGCCAGCATCTCGACAAAGCGGGGGGGATACAATGAGCAGTTCTTC. This sequence encodes CASISTKRGGYNEQFF.

The CDR3 DNA follows: TGCGCCAGCAGCCAAGCGGCATCAGGGAACACTGAAGCTTTCTTT. Encoded protein: CASSQAASGNTEAFF. V and J are TRBV4-1 and TRBJ1-1; D is unclear. The CDR3 runs to 15 residues. CDR1 is MGHRA and CDR2 is YSYEKL in the germline V gene. V lost 1 base to trimming and J lost 1 base, with 10 bases between them.

The chain uses TRBV6-1 and TRBJ2-7, with 7 bases matching TRBD1. Germline values: CDR1 MNHNS, CDR2 SASEGT. This CDR3 has 16 residues. V dropped 4 bases and J dropped 2; count of bases not matched to a gene: 11. The CDR3 here is CASSGSRGIGTYEQYF. In DNA form, the CDR3 reads TGTGCCAGCAGTGGGTCCAGGGGGATCGGCACCTACGAGCAGTACTTC.

V is TRBV9 and J is TRBJ2-1; 12 bases match TRBD2. Germline V gives CDR1 SGDLS, CDR2 YYNGEE. The CDR3 is 15 amino acids. The V gene end was trimmed by 4 bases and the J gene end by 13 bases; junction bases not matched to a gene: 12. The CDR3 here is CASSLSSGRGESQFF. The CDR3 nucleotides read TGTGCCAGCAGCCTCTCTAGCGGGAGGGGTGAAAGTCAGTTCTTC.

V usage is TRBV5-1 and J usage is TRBJ2-7; 8 bases line up with TRBD1. V was clipped by 4 bases and J by 4 bases; unmatched bases: 10. Germline assignment: CDR1 SGHRS and CDR2 YFSETQ. This CDR3 has 15 amino acids. CDR3 loop: CASSDGTGRPYEQYF. DNA for the CDR3: TGCGCCAGCAGCGACGGGACAGGCAGGCCTTACGAGCAGTACTTC.

The chain carries TRBV29-1 and TRBJ2-1; D is perhaps TRBD1 (6 bases). V gave up 8 bases and J gave up 2 bases, with 16 bases separating them. Per germline, CDR1 SQVTM and CDR2 ANQGSEA. The CDR3 loop spans 14 amino acids. Here the CDR3 DNA reads TGCAGCTGGGGACACTTCCCAACCTACAATGAGCAGTTCTTC. This encodes CSWGHFPTYNEQFF.